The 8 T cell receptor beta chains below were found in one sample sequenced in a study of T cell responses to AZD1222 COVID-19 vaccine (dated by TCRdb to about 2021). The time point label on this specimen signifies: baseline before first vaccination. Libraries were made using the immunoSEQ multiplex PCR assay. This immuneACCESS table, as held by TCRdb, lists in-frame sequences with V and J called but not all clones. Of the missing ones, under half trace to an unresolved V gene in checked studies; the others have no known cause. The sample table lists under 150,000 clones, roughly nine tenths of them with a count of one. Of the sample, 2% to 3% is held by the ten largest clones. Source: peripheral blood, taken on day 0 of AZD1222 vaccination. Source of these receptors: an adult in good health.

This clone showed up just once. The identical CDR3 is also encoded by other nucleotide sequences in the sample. The CDR3 protein is CASSLRGGTEAFF. Written as DNA, the CDR3 is TGTGCCAGCAGCCTCAGGGGTGGAACTGAAGCTTTCTTT. The chain recombines TRBV7-2 with TRBJ1-1, with D possibly being TRBD1 (6 bases). Trimming stripped 5 bases from V and 5 bases from J, with 12 bases between. This CDR3 has 13 amino acids. Germline lookup yields CDR1 SGHTA and CDR2 FQGNSA.

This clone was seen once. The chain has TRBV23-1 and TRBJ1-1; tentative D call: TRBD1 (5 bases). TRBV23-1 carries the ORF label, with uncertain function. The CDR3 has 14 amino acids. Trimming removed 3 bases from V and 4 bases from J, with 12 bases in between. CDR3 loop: CASSQPTGATEAFF. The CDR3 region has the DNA TGCGCCAGCAGTCAGCCTACTGGGGCCACTGAAGCTTTCTTT.

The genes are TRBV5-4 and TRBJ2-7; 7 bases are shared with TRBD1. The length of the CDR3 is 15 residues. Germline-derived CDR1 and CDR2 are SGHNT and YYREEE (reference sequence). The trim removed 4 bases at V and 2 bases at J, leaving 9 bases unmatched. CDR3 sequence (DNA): TGTGCCAGCAGCGCTCCCGGGACAGCAACCTACGAGCAGTACTTC. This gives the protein CASSAPGTATYEQYF.

The CDR3 DNA reads as TGTGCCAGCAGTTCCCCAATAGGCACTGAAGCTTTCTTT. Encoded protein: CASSSPIGTEAFF. This chain uses TRBV27 with TRBJ1-1, with D uncertain. Germline V CDR1 and CDR2: MNHEY, SMNVEV (reference sequence). There are 13 residues in the CDR3. With 4 bases removed from V and 4 bases from J, the gap between germline ends came to 10 bases.

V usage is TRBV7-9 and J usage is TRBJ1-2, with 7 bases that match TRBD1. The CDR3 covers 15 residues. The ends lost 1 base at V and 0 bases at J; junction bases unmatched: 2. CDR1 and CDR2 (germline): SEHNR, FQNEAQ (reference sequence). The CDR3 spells CASSLVDRANYGYTF. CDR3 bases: TGTGCCAGCAGCTTAGTCGACAGGGCTAACTATGGCTACACCTTC.

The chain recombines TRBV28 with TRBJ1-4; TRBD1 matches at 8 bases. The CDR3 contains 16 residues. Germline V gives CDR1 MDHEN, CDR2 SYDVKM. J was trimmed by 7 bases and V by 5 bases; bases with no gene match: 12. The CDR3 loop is CASSPPGRGLGEKLFF. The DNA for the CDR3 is TGTGCCAGCAGTCCCCCCGGCAGGGGGCTGGGTGAAAAACTGTTTTTT.

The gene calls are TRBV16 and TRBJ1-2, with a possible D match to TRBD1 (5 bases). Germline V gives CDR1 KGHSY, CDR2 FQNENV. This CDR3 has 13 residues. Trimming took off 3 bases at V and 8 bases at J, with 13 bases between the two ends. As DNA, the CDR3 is TGTGCCAGCAGCCAGTCAATAGGACAAGGCTACACCTTC. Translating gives CASSQSIGQGYTF.

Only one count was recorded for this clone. In DNA, the CDR3 is TGTGCCAGCAGCTTGGGAGGGTTGGAGACCCAGTACTTC. Amino acids: CASSLGGLETQYF. The V and J genes are TRBV5-4 and TRBJ2-5; weak D call: TRBD2 (5 bases). Trimming stripped 0 bases from V and 5 bases from J, with 8 bases between. This CDR3 comprises 13 residues. Germline-derived CDR1 and CDR2 are SGHNT and YYREEE (reference sequence).